This passage covers 30 T cell receptor beta chains from one sample sequenced in a study of T cells after posttransplantation cyclophosphamide. Data came from immunoSEQ multiplex PCR; TCRdb stores just in-frame clones and leaves some out. The table has around 15,000 clones, 94% seen once; the top ten hold roughly 0.27%. The naive gate required viable CD3+CD4+ or CD3+CD8+ cells with CCR7+CD45RA+CD45RO-CD95-CD27+CD28+ phenotype. The sequencing input was naive CD4+ T cells sorted from blood. The origin of the receptors is a woman aged 45-65 years in good health and a related stem cell transplant donor.

V and J are TRBV19 and TRBJ1-2; a possible D gene is TRBD1 (6 bases). The V gene's germline CDR1 is LNHDA and CDR2 SQIVND (reference sequence). The CDR3 has 15 amino acids. Trimming shortened V by 6 bases and J by 8 bases, and 22 bases separated the two germline ends. As DNA, the CDR3 is TGTGCCAGTAGCTTCCTATACCAGGGGCTGAAAGGCTACACCTTC. Translation: CASSFLYQGLKGYTF.

This chain links TRBV29-1 with TRBJ2-3; D may be TRBD1 (5 bases). Trimming removed 6 bases from V and 3 bases from J, with 7 bases in between. The germline V gene has CDR1 SQVTM and CDR2 ANQGSEA. The CDR3 covers 11 residues. The CDR3 sequence: CSVPGTDTQYF. For the CDR3, the DNA is TGCAGCGTACCAGGGACAGATACGCAGTATTTT.

The chain carries TRBV7-9 and TRBJ2-3; 8 nucleotides align to TRBD1. V lost 5 bases to trimming and J lost 4 bases; unmatched junction nucleotides: 14. Germline CDR1 reads SEHNR; CDR2 reads FQNEAQ (reference sequence). This CDR3 contains 17 residues. The CDR3 sequence is CASSPQGGQGAPDTQYF. CDR3 DNA: TGTGCCAGCAGCCCTCAGGGTGGGCAGGGGGCGCCAGATACGCAGTATTTT.

This clone is a singleton in its sample. This sequence joins TRBV10-3 and TRBJ2-1; TRBD2 aligns across 16 bases. Germline-derived CDR1 and CDR2 are ENHRY and SYGVKD. The CDR3 totals 15 residues. Germline trimming cut 2 bases from V and 15 bases from J; bases unmatched to any gene: 7. DNA of the CDR3: TGTGCCATCAGTGAGACGGGACTAGCGGGAGGGTCGGGGTTCTTC. Protein sequence: CAISETGLAGGSGFF.

V gene TRBV9 combines with J gene TRBJ2-1; weak D call: TRBD1 (7 bases). V shed 3 bases and J shed 1 base, with 11 bases lying between them. The CDR3 totals 15 residues. CDR1 and CDR2 (germline): SGDLS, YYNGEE. CDR3 bases: TGTGCCAGCAGCGCCAGGGGGGAGTCCTACAATGAGCAGTTCTTC. The encoded protein is CASSARGESYNEQFF.

This chain connects TRBV6-1 to TRBJ2-1; 12 bases match TRBD2. The germline V gene encodes CDR1 MNHNS and CDR2 SASEGT. The CDR3 spans 16 residues. V was pared by 4 bases and J by 5 bases, with 6 bases of the junction left unmatched. CDR3 bases: TGTGCCAGCAGTGCCTCTAGCGGGAGGGCTCACAATGAGCAGTTCTTC. Encoded protein: CASSASSGRAHNEQFF.

V and J are TRBV7-2 and TRBJ1-2; 9 positions match TRBD1. This CDR3 is built from 14 residues. Germline CDR1 and CDR2: SGHTA and FQGNSA. The junction had 7 bases not matched to a gene; V was cut back by 7 bases and J by 4 bases. In nucleotides, the CDR3 is TGTGCCAGCAACCTTATGGGACAGGGCTATGGCTACACCTTC. Translating gives CASNLMGQGYGYTF.

The V gene is TRBV9, the J gene TRBJ1-5, with no clear D. Germline V CDR1 and CDR2: SGDLS, YYNGEE. The CDR3 runs 15 residues. V lost 3 bases to trimming and J lost 4 bases, with 14 bases between them. The CDR3 sequence: CASSAAGVVNQPQHF. CDR3 DNA sequence: TGTGCCAGCAGCGCCGCCGGGGTAGTGAATCAGCCCCAGCATTTT.

V and J are TRBV29-1 and TRBJ2-1; D may be TRBD1 (6 bases). This CDR3 is built from 15 residues. Trimming removed 2 bases at V and 5 bases at J, with 16 bases between. Germline values: CDR1 SQVTM, CDR2 ANQGSEA. This chain's CDR3 is CSVEIMGASDNEQFF. DNA of the CDR3: TGCAGCGTTGAAATCATGGGGGCATCGGACAATGAGCAGTTCTTC.

This chain joins TRBV7-2 and TRBJ2-1; D remains ambiguous. The germline V gene has CDR1 SGHTA and CDR2 FQGNSA. V lost 1 base and J 7 bases, leaving 5 bases between the germline ends. This CDR3 is 12 amino acids long. Written as DNA, the CDR3 is TGTGCCAGCAGCTTAGGGCAGAATGAGCAGTTCTTC. This codes for CASSLGQNEQFF.

The rearrangement joins TRBV20-1 to TRBJ1-2; tentative D call: TRBD1 (5 bases). V dropped 3 bases and J dropped 7 bases, with 9 bases sitting between them. This CDR3 spans 11 amino acids. The germline V gene encodes CDR1 DFQATT and CDR2 SNEGSKA (reference sequence). CDR3 sequence reads: CSASPRVGYTF. In DNA, the CDR3 is TGCAGTGCTAGCCCCAGGGTTGGCTACACCTTC.

The CDR3 nucleotides are TGTGCCACTGGACAGGGGGGCACTGAAGCTTTCTTT. It encodes CATGQGGTEAFF. The chain has TRBV7-9 and TRBJ1-1, with 10 bases that match TRBD1. Germline values: CDR1 SEHNR, CDR2 FQNEAQ (reference sequence). The J segment lost 4 bases and the V segment lost 10 bases, leaving 3 bases of the junction unmatched. The CDR3 contains 12 residues.

The chain employs TRBV27 and TRBJ2-7, with a possible D match to TRBD1 (6 bases). The CDR3 runs 16 residues. Trimming pared 6 bases from V and 0 bases from J, leaving 18 bases between. Germline V gives CDR1 MNHEY, CDR2 SMNVEV (reference sequence). Written as DNA, the CDR3 is TGTGCCAGCAGGATCTCCGGGACACAGAGCTCCTACGAGCAGTACTTC. Residues: CASRISGTQSSYEQYF.

J is TRBJ2-3 and V is TRBV7-8; tentatively, D is TRBD2 (5 bases). The CDR3 has 16 amino acids. Germline V gene lookup returns CDR1 SGHVS and CDR2 FQNEAQ. V was trimmed by 4 bases and J by 3 bases, leaving 17 bases between them. The CDR3: CASSSRALPRTDTQYF. CDR3 nucleotide sequence: TGTGCCAGCAGCTCGAGGGCCCTCCCTAGGACAGATACGCAGTATTTT.

The rearrangement uses TRBV15 and TRBJ1-3, with 8 nucleotides matching TRBD1. The germline gives CDR1 LNHNV, CDR2 YYDKDF (reference sequence). V lost 0 bases, J lost 4 bases, and 8 bases stayed unmatched. The CDR3 spans 17 residues. CDR3 in amino acids: CATSRDLRQGFGNTIYF. The CDR3 DNA reads as TGTGCCACCAGCAGAGATCTCCGACAGGGGTTCGGAAACACCATATATTTT.

This chain links TRBV9 with TRBJ1-1; 7 bases are shared with TRBD1. CDR1 SGDLS and CDR2 YYNGEE come from the germline V gene. This CDR3 is 14 amino acids long. V gave up 2 bases and J gave up 7 bases; unmatched junction bases: 8. The CDR3 loop is CASSVLGQAGEAFF. The CDR3 DNA is TGTGCCAGCAGCGTCTTAGGACAGGCTGGTGAAGCTTTCTTT.

This clone was recorded once. This rearrangement joins TRBV11-3 to TRBJ2-2; D is unclear. The CDR3 runs 13 residues. The V gene lost 5 bases and the J gene lost 5 bases, with 9 bases spanning the gap. Germline values: CDR1 SGHNT, CDR2 YENEEA. The CDR3 here is CASSHLRTGELFF. The CDR3 nucleotides read TGTGCCAGCAGCCACCTGCGGACCGGGGAGCTGTTTTTT.

The J gene is TRBJ1-1, the V gene TRBV29-1; D is unresolved. CDR3 length: 13 amino acids. Trimming shortened V by 3 bases and J by 2 bases, and 10 bases separated the two germline ends. Germline V gene lookup returns CDR1 SQVTM and CDR2 ANQGSEA. CDR3 coding DNA: TGCAGCGTTGATTTCAGATTAAACACTGAAGCTTTCTTT. It codes for CSVDFRLNTEAFF.

The rearrangement uses TRBV21-1 and TRBJ1-4; the table's D call TRBD1 went unverified against the DNA. TRBV21-1 is a pseudogene. The CDR3 contains 17 residues. The CDR3 nucleotides are TGTGCCAGCAGCAAAATCAAGGGGTCCGCAACTAATGAAAAACTGTTTTTT. It yields the protein CASSKIKGSATNEKLFF.

The chain recombines TRBV28 with TRBJ2-7, with 10 bases matching TRBD2. The CDR3 contains 14 residues. The germline gives CDR1 MDHEN, CDR2 SYDVKM. V shed 6 bases and J 6 bases; nucleotides not matched to a gene: 8. CDR3 nucleotides: TGTGCCAGCAGGCCTAGCGGGAGAGTGGGCGAGCAGTACTTC. Its protein is CASRPSGRVGEQYF.

CDR3 sequence reads: CASSPRGGGYTF. The CDR3, as DNA: TGTGCCAGCAGCCCTCGAGGTGGGGGCTACACCTTC. The V and J genes are TRBV5-4 and TRBJ1-2; D is unresolved. The V gene's germline CDR1 is SGHNT and CDR2 YYREEE (reference sequence). The CDR3 loop spans 12 amino acids. The germline V and J ends were trimmed by 4 bases and 8 bases, with 12 bases remaining between them. The complete variable domain, with remaining parts taken from reference TRBV5-4 and TRBJ1-2, reads ETGVTQSPTHLIKTRGQQVTLRCSSQSGHNTVSWYQQALGQGPQFIFQYYREEENGRGNFPPRFSGLQFPNYSSELNVNALELDDSALYLCASSPRGGGYTFGSGTRLTVV.

Only a few counts were recorded for this clone. This sequence joins TRBV2 and TRBJ2-2, with D unclear. CDR1 and CDR2 from the germline V gene are SNHLY and FYNNEI. The length of the CDR3 is 14 residues. V lost 4 bases and J lost 4, with 10 bases in between. This chain's CDR3 is CASSVEVATGELFF. In DNA, the CDR3 is TGTGCCAGCAGTGTTGAGGTAGCCACCGGGGAGCTGTTTTTT.

The CDR3 coding sequence is TGTGCCAGCAGCTTGGAAGGGGTCAGGGAGACCCAGTACTTC. Residues: CASSLEGVRETQYF. The chain has TRBV5-6 and TRBJ2-5, with D perhaps TRBD1 (5 bases). The CDR3 is 14 residues long. Germline lookup yields CDR1 SGHDT and CDR2 YYEEEE. Trimming shortened V by 0 bases and J by 5 bases, and 11 bases separated the two germline ends.

The CDR3: CASSMGTGIYRSGNTIYF. The CDR3 bases are TGTGCCAGTTCAATGGGGACAGGGATATATCGATCTGGAAACACCATATATTTT. The rearrangement links TRBV19 to TRBJ1-3; TRBD1 aligns across 9 bases. Trimming at V came to 8 bases and at J to 1 base, leaving 15 bases not matched to a gene. The CDR3 totals 18 residues. Germline assignment: CDR1 LNHDA and CDR2 SQIVND (reference sequence).

This chain joins TRBV6-1 and TRBJ2-6, with TRBD1 matching over 8 bases. Germline CDR1 and CDR2: MNHNS and SASEGT. The V gene end was trimmed by 3 bases and the J gene end by 0 bases; junction bases not matched to a gene: 13. The CDR3 extends over 20 amino acids. In DNA form, the CDR3 reads TGTGCCAGCAGTGAGCCTACTACGGGACAGGTTTTCTCTGGGGCCAACGTCCTGACTTTC. Translating gives CASSEPTTGQVFSGANVLTF.

The chain combines TRBV5-6 with TRBJ1-2; 9 bases fit TRBD1. CDR3 length: 15 amino acids. Unmatched junction bases numbered 6, after V lost 2 bases and J lost 4 bases. Per the germline V gene, CDR1 is SGHDT and CDR2 is YYEEEE. The CDR3 region is CASSLWDREGYGYTF. CDR3 nucleotides: TGTGCCAGCAGCTTATGGGACAGGGAGGGCTATGGCTACACCTTC.

The V call is TRBV13, the J call TRBJ1-1; no clear D. With 0 bases removed from V and 0 bases from J, the gap between germline ends came to 5 bases. Germline CDR1 PRHDT, CDR2 FYEKMQ (reference sequence). The CDR3 is made up of 14 amino acids. The CDR3 reads CASSLGSLNTEAFF. The CDR3 bases are TGTGCCAGCAGCTTAGGGTCTTTGAACACTGAAGCTTTCTTT.

This chain uses TRBV7-2 with TRBJ2-5; D gene unclear. Germline V gives CDR1 SGHTA, CDR2 FQGNSA. Trimming took 5 bases from V and 4 from J, leaving 14 bases between them. The CDR3 is made up of 14 amino acids. Here the CDR3 reads CASSRDTPPETQYF. The DNA of the CDR3 is TGTGCCAGCAGCCGAGACACCCCCCCAGAGACCCAGTACTTC.

The gene calls are TRBV5-5 and TRBJ1-1, with a possible D match to TRBD1 (6 bases). Trimming shortened V by 7 bases and J by 4 bases, and 14 bases separated the two germline ends. The CDR3 has 13 residues. The germline V gene encodes CDR1 SGHKS and CDR2 YYEKEE (reference sequence). CDR3 DNA sequence: TGTGCCAGCCAATTGGGGGCTGGCACTGAAGCTTTCTTT. Amino acids: CASQLGAGTEAFF.

The table lists this clone with a few counts. The genes are TRBV6-7 and TRBJ2-1; 11 nucleotides match TRBD2. TRBV6-7 is given ORF status, its function remaining uncertain. The ends lost 6 bases at V and 4 bases at J; junction bases unmatched: 14. The CDR3 extends over 18 amino acids. The chain's CDR3 is CASSYPGLAGGRYNEQFF. As DNA, the CDR3 is TGTGCCAGCAGCTACCCGGGCTTAGCGGGGGGGCGGTACAATGAGCAGTTCTTC.